This entry is about one T cell receptor (beta chain). Its matching antigen is unknown. At one end, the junction sequence differs from germline, possibly due to a read error. The sample is drawn from a study of CD8 T cells in ankylosing spondylitis. Notes on the study in general: In synovial fluid and blood from reactive arthritis, some motif variants were previously reported.

TCRdb redid the calling of the 5' RACE reads with MiXCR, one entry per CDR3 protein. The table records about 240,000 distinct CDR3 sequences, approximately 7.6% of them present only once. Looked up from germline, CDR1 is LGHDT and CDR2 is YNNKEL (reference sequence). This CDR3 is built from 17 residues. The chain has TRBV3-1 and TRBJ1-5; D is perhaps TRBD1 (6 bases). Sequencing used blood, either unsorted or a sorted T cell fraction (not recorded which). The sequence was collected from a female donor with ankylosing spondylitis or in good health (not recorded which). CDR3 bases: TGTGCCTGCAGCCAAGGATACAGGGAATATAGCAATCAGCCCCAGCATTTT. It translates to CACSQGYREYSNQPQHF. Full variable domain (remainder filled in from reference TRBV3-1 and TRBJ1-5): DTAVSQTPKYLVTQMGNDKSIKCEQNLGHDTMYWYKQDSKKFLKIMFSYNNKELIINETVPNRFSPKSPDKAHLNLHINSLELGDSAVYFCACSQGYREYSNQPQHFGDGTRLSIL.